This record looks at one T cell receptor (beta chain) sequence and its context. In the study's own analysis: The assay estimated nucleated cells by amplifying reference gene primers. TCRdb's table, derived via immunoSEQ multiplex PCR, lists solely in-frame clones and lacks some. V, J and clone size are those of that table, while D and trimming were read from the DNA. The sample has more than 95,000 clones, about 91% seen once; the top ten hold 6%. The CDR3 is 15 amino acids. Germline assignment: CDR1 SGHVS and CDR2 FQNEAQ. V lost 7 bases, J lost 5 bases, and 18 bases lay in between. This sample is drawn from a study of blood T cell repertoires in COVID-19. About the study: Acute and convalescent COVID-19 samples came from the United States, Italy and Spain. Sources were T cells, B-cell-depleted T cells, or PBMCs; the material itself was cDNA or gDNA.

The clonotype originates from a human donor in a cohort sampled during active COVID-19. The chain has TRBV7-8 and TRBJ2-1, with D perhaps TRBD2 (5 bases). Sequenced: peripheral blood. Written as DNA, the CDR3 is TGTGCCAGCACCCAACGACTATTTAGGGACAATGAGCAGTTCTTC. It yields the protein CASTQRLFRDNEQFF.